These T cell receptor beta chains were read from a single sample in a study of blood T cells in healthy people across ages. TCRdb independently ran MiXCR on the 5' RACE reads; one entry per CDR3 protein. The table lists roughly 640,000 distinct CDR3 sequences, about 28% of them singletons. Sequencing used blood. These receptors all come from a woman of 80 years or more in good health. Each CDR3 is given with its conserved first and last residue. D genes are given only for firm matches. Clone size, where shown, is once, few, many, or a class for clones that have expanded.

TRBV5-1	NA	many	TRBJ2-1	CASSLTGADWDEQFF	TGCGCCAGCAGCCTGACAGGAGCTGATTGGGATGAGCAGTTCTTC
TRBV9	TRBD1	many	TRBJ1-4	CASSQQGGRANEKLFF	TGTGCCAGCAGCCAGCAAGGGGGCAGAGCGAATGAAAAACTGTTTTTT
TRBV29-1	NA	many	TRBJ1-2	CSVEDGYPGYTF	TGCAGCGTTGAAGATGGTTATCCTGGCTACACCTTC
TRBV10-3	NA	many	TRBJ1-4	CAISDGRQREEKLFF	TGTGCCATCAGTGATGGACGACAGCGTGAAGAAAAACTGTTTTTT
TRBV28	NA	few	TRBJ1-2	CASSRTEYGYTF	TGTGCCAGCAGCCGGACAGAATATGGCTACACCTTC
TRBV6-2/TRBV6-3	TRBD2	many	TRBJ2-1	CASSYPGLAGSNEQFF	TGTGCCAGCAGTTACCCGGGACTAGCGGGGAGCAATGAGCAGTTCTTC
TRBV24-1	TRBD1	many	TRBJ1-5	CATSEPGTGGQPQHF	TGTGCCACCAGTGAACCCGGGACAGGGGGCCAGCCCCAGCATTTT
TRBV4-3	TRBD1	NA	TRBJ2-4	CASSQVWTGVDIQYF	TGCGCCAGCAGCCAAGTGTGGACAGGGGTAGACATTCAGTACTTC
TRBV19	TRBD1	few	TRBJ2-7	CASSAYPSTGSNPVYEQYF	TGTGCCAGTAGTGCATATCCCTCGACAGGGTCTAACCCAGTCTACGAGCAGTACTTC
TRBV30	NA	few	TRBJ1-6	CAWTLGQEGSPLHF	TGTGCCTGGACCTTGGGTCAAGAGGGTTCACCCCTCCACTTT
TRBV6-5	NA	NA	TRBJ1-5	CASSNGANQPQHF	TGTGCCAGCAGTAACGGGGCGAATCAGCCCCAGCATTTT
TRBV2	NA	many	TRBJ2-1	CASSSGTPMVQFF	TGTGCCAGCAGTTCCGGGACTCCGATGGTGCAGTTCTTC
TRBV7-2	NA	NA	TRBJ2-3	CASAGFNTDTQYF	TGTGCCAGTGCAGGATTCAACACAGATACGCAGTATTTT
TRBV5-1	TRBD1	many	TRBJ1-2	CASSFYPSGTGEDGYTF	TGCGCCAGCAGCTTTTATCCCTCCGGGACAGGGGAGGATGGCTACACCTTC
TRBV5-1	TRBD1	many	TRBJ2-5	CASSLQGQGAGETQYF	TGCGCCAGCAGCTTGCAAGGACAGGGGGCCGGAGAGACCCAGTACTTC
TRBV29-1	NA	NA	TRBJ1-2	CSVGGWGNYGYTF	TGCAGCGTTGGTGGGTGGGGGAACTATGGCTACACCTTC
TRBV3-1	TRBD1	NA	TRBJ1-4	CASPQGDEKLFF	TGTGCCAGCCCCCAGGGGGATGAAAAACTGTTTTTT
TRBV5-1	NA	many	TRBJ1-6	CASSPQTGGGNSPLHF	TGCGCCAGCAGCCCCCAAACGGGGGGTGGCAATTCACCCCTCCACTTT
TRBV6-5	TRBD1	many	TRBJ2-1	CASSRGTGGDNEQFF	TGTGCCAGCAGCCGCGGGACAGGGGGGGACAATGAGCAGTTCTTC
TRBV5-5	NA	few	TRBJ1-1	CASRGGWTATEAFF	TGTGCCAGCAGGGGAGGTTGGACGGCCACTGAAGCTTTCTTT
TRBV4-3	TRBD1	many	TRBJ2-4	CASSQDRIQGQNIQYF	TGCGCCAGCAGCCAAGATCGGATACAGGGGCAAAACATTCAGTACTTC
TRBV20-1	NA	NA	TRBJ2-4	CSAPRETKNIQYF	TGCAGTGCTCCACGGGAGACCAAAAACATTCAGTACTTC
TRBV2	TRBD1	many	TRBJ1-4	CASSMGGQGSDVLEKLFF	TGTGCCAGTAGTATGGGGGGACAGGGCTCCGATGTGTTGGAAAAACTGTTTTTT
TRBV29-1	NA	NA	TRBJ1-2	CSVGITETNYGYTF	TGCAGCGTGGGAATAACGGAGACTAACTATGGCTACACCTTC
TRBV6-1	TRBD1	NA	TRBJ1-5	CASSEIPGQGLYQPQHF	TGTGCCAGCAGTGAAATTCCGGGACAGGGGCTATATCAGCCCCAGCATTTT
TRBV9	NA	NA	TRBJ2-1	CASSVCGGGWYEQFF	TGTGCCAGCAGCGTGTGCGGGGGCGGCTGGTATGAGCAGTTCTTC
TRBV4-3	TRBD1	few	TRBJ1-6	CASSQIGTANSPLHF	TGCGCCAGCAGCCAAATAGGGACAGCCAATTCACCCCTCCACTTT
TRBV7-2	TRBD1	NA	TRBJ2-7	CASSLGDRGSNEQYF	TGTGCCAGCAGCTTAGGGGACAGGGGGTCCAACGAGCAGTACTTC
TRBV12-3/TRBV12-4	NA	NA	TRBJ2-7	CASASTSYEQYF	TGTGCCAGCGCCTCCACCTCCTACGAGCAGTACTTC
TRBV7-9	NA	many	TRBJ1-4	CASSLVGRGEKLFF	TGTGCCAGCAGCTTAGTTGGCAGGGGCGAAAAACTGTTTTTT
TRBV10-3	TRBD1	NA	TRBJ2-7	CAIRASSPRGTYEQYF	TGTGCCATCAGGGCTAGTTCTCCCAGGGGGACCTACGAGCAGTACTTC
TRBV3-1	NA	many	TRBJ2-1	CASSQISSSYNEQFF	TGTGCCAGCAGCCAAATTTCTAGTTCCTACAATGAGCAGTTCTTC
TRBV20-1	NA	many	TRBJ2-7	CSARDGGRNNREQYF	TGCAGTGCTAGAGATGGGGGACGGAATAATCGGGAGCAGTACTTC
TRBV19	NA	few	TRBJ2-5	CASTSGRETQYF	TGTGCCAGTACCTCGGGGAGGGAGACCCAGTACTTC
TRBV28	TRBD1	NA	TRBJ1-5	CASSTRGRQPQHF	TGTGCCAGCAGCACCAGGGGGCGTCAGCCCCAGCATTTT
TRBV29-1	NA	many	TRBJ1-2	CSVGANYGYTF	TGCAGCGTTGGAGCTAACTATGGCTACACCTTC
TRBV3-1	NA	many	TRBJ2-1	CASSLQSGPHNEQFF	TGTGCCAGCAGCCTACAGAGCGGGCCCCACAATGAGCAGTTCTTC
TRBV28	TRBD1	NA	TRBJ1-5	CVRDRGTNQPQHF	TGTGTACGGGACAGGGGCACCAATCAGCCCCAGCATTTT
TRBV30	NA	NA	TRBJ2-3	CAWSPPGRGNTDTQYF	TGTGCCTGGAGCCCTCCAGGACGGGGGAACACAGATACGCAGTATTTT
TRBV18	NA	NA	TRBJ2-3	CASSKLRQGFSTDTRYF	TGTGCCAGCTCAAAACTGCGGCAGGGATTCAGCACAGATACGCGGTATTTT
TRBV15	NA	NA	TRBJ2-5	CATSPDGVEETQYF	TGTGCCACCTCGCCAGATGGTGTGGAGGAGACCCAGTACTTC
TRBV6-5	NA	NA	TRBJ2-2	CASSYWGASDTGELFF	TGTGCCAGCAGTTACTGGGGGGCCAGCGACACCGGGGAGCTGTTTTTT
TRBV5-1	TRBD1	few	TRBJ1-2	CASSQDRGGYTF	TGCGCCAGCAGCCAAGACAGGGGTGGCTACACCTTC
TRBV6-6	TRBD2	NA	TRBJ2-2	CASRKTSGNTGELFF	TGTGCCAGCAGGAAGACTAGCGGAAACACCGGGGAGCTGTTTTTT
TRBV4-3	TRBD2	NA	TRBJ2-7	CASSLTSGRGNEQYF	TGCGCCAGCAGCCTGACTAGCGGGAGAGGAAATGAGCAGTACTTC
TRBV20-1	NA	NA	TRBJ2-5	CSANSGLTEIQETQYF	TGCAGTGCCAATTCAGGACTAACGGAAATCCAAGAGACCCAGTACTTC
TRBV24-1	NA	NA	TRBJ2-7	CATVGQRYEQYF	TGTGCCACCGTAGGACAAAGATACGAGCAGTACTTC
TRBV20-1	TRBD1	few	TRBJ2-7	CSVTGRGSYEQYF	TGCAGTGTCACGGGCAGGGGGTCCTACGAGCAGTACTTC
TRBV6-5	NA	many	TRBJ1-2	CASRESRPAYGYTF	TGTGCCAGCAGGGAGTCTCGACCCGCTTATGGCTACACCTTC